The present TCR beta chain was sequenced within a study of radiotherapy plus CTLA-4 blockade in lung cancer. Background on the study: Objective responses occurred in about a sixth of patients; about 34% had disease control.

The repertoire was sequenced with immunoSEQ multiplex PCR; TCRdb's copy has only in-frame clones and lacks some. The sample shows tens of thousands of clones, around four fifths of them seen only once. Study results and caveats: TCR clones originating in tumors grew in number in blood after radiotherapy plus ipilimumab. Response, reportedly, was best predicted by interferon-beta along with early blood T cell clone dynamics.

Each patient with chemo-refractory metastatic non-small-cell lung cancer was treated with focal radiation plus CTLA-4 blockade using ipilimumab. A word on this clone: Antigen specificity is unknown.

V was pared by 1 base and J by 0 bases, with 6 bases between. The length of the CDR3 is 15 residues. Germline-derived CDR1 and CDR2 are SGHTA and FQGNSA. This chain links TRBV7-2 with TRBJ1-4, with D hard to call. The specimen comprised peripheral blood, sampled from a patient treated with radiotherapy plus ipilimumab. The clonotype was recovered from a human donor with non-small cell lung cancer who had a partial response to radiotherapy plus ipilimumab. The DNA for the CDR3 is TGTGCCAGCAGCTTAGGGCAGTCAACTAATGAAAAACTGTTTTTT. Protein: CASSLGQSTNEKLFF. The full variable domain, rest sourced from reference TRBV7-2 and TRBJ1-4, is GAGVSQSPSNKVTEKGKDVELRCDPISGHTALYWYRQSLGQGLEFLIYFQGNSAPDKSGLPSDRFSAERTGGSVSTLTIQRTQQEDSAVYLCASSLGQSTNEKLFFGSGTQLSVL.